The T cell receptor (beta chain) under discussion was sequenced for a study of T cell changes during pregnancy in multiple sclerosis. V was clipped by 7 bases and J by 4 bases, with 13 bases between them. The CDR3 covers 13 residues. Germline V gene data show CDR1 as SGHTA and CDR2 as FQGNSA. Here immunoSEQ multiplex PCR was the method, and the copy in TCRdb shows in-frame clones only, minus some. The table lists about 61,000 clones, over 80% of them singletons. The material was peripheral blood, obtained in the first trimester of pregnancy. The genes are TRBV7-2 and TRBJ1-2, with D possibly matching TRBD1 (5 bases). This TCR was recovered from a female donor in good health, enrolled as a control in a pregnancy study. The CDR3 DNA is TGTGCCAGCACCCTGACAGCTCCCTATGGCTACACCTTC. It specifies CASTLTAPYGYTF.